This paragraph covers one T cell receptor (beta chain) sequence. These data are taken from a study of blood T cell repertoires in COVID-19. The wider study: Sites in the United States, Italy and Spain provided acute and convalescent COVID-19 samples. T cells, B-cell-depleted T cells, or PBMCs supplied cDNA or gDNA.

As handled by the study authors: Nucleated cell number was recorded as an estimate derived from reference gene primer amplification. This table comes from immunoSEQ multiplex PCR, and its TCRdb copy is limited to in-frame clones, with some not included. V, J and clone size are those of that table, while D and trimming were read from the DNA. The sample has about 81,000 clones, 91% seen once. Trimming removed 7 bases at V and 3 bases at J, with 10 bases between. Germline-derived CDR1 and CDR2 are SQVTM and ANQGSEA. CDR3 size: 11 residues. V is TRBV29-1 and J is TRBJ2-7, with D perhaps matching TRBD2 (5 bases). Sequenced input: peripheral blood. The TCR originated in a woman aged 50 to 65 in a cohort sampled during active COVID-19. CDR3: CSGVLDYEQYF. Written as DNA, the CDR3 is TGCAGCGGCGTACTAGACTACGAGCAGTACTTC.